Listed below are T cell receptor beta chains from one sample, sequenced in a study of OX40 agonist ivuxolimab in advanced cancers. Assay: immunoSEQ multiplex PCR; the TCRdb copy retains only in-frame clones and omits some. The sample includes approximately 70,000 clones, 80% to 95% of them seen just once. The source was CD4+ or CD8+ T cells sorted from blood, collected in a trial of the OX40 agonist ivuxolimab. These receptor sequences come from an adult with an advanced solid tumor such as melanoma, head and neck, liver or kidney cancer. Both conserved end residues are part of each CDR3. The order of the fields is J gene, clone size, D gene, V gene, CDR3 protein, CDR3 DNA. D genes are given only for firm matches. For some rows the clone size is stated as once, few or many, or as a class when expanded; others skip it.

TRBJ1-1,NA,NA,TRBV19,CASSIGGLTEAFF,TGTGCCAGTAGTATAGGGGGTTTGACTGAAGCTTTCTTT
TRBJ1-1,NA,NA,TRBV7-3,CASSLMSGAEAFF,TGTGCCAGCAGCTTAATGTCCGGGGCTGAAGCTTTCTTT
TRBJ2-6,NA,NA,TRBV7-9,CASSLGQGTGVLTF,TGTGCCAGCAGCTTAGGGCAGGGGACTGGCGTCCTGACTTTC
TRBJ2-6,many,NA,TRBV6-1,CASSDWNTRGANVLTF,TGTGCCAGCAGTGATTGGAATACTAGGGGGGCCAACGTCCTGACTTTC
TRBJ2-2,NA,TRBD2,TRBV4-2,CASSQHDAGDTGELFF,TGTGCCAGCAGCCAGCACGATGCGGGAGACACCGGGGAGCTGTTTTTT
TRBJ2-3,NA,TRBD2,TRBV10-3,CAISGLAGDGTDTQYF,TGCGCCATCAGTGGACTAGCGGGAGATGGTACAGATACGCAGTATTTT
TRBJ1-5,NA,TRBD1,TRBV19,CASTRTGRYNQPQHF,TGTGCCAGTACCCGGACAGGGAGGTACAATCAGCCCCAGCATTTT
TRBJ1-5,NA,NA,TRBV29-1,CSVGLSGGGNQPQHF,TGCAGCGTTGGCCTAAGTGGGGGAGGCAATCAGCCCCAGCATTTT
TRBJ2-1,NA,NA,TRBV4-3,CASSNLGGAGGEQFF,TGCGCCAGCAGCAATTTGGGGGGCGCGGGTGGTGAGCAGTTCTTC
TRBJ1-1,NA,NA,TRBV7-9,CASIIAGTTGTEAFF,TGTGCCAGCATCATAGCCGGGACAACCGGCACTGAAGCTTTCTTT
TRBJ2-2,NA,NA,TRBV7-2,CASSPRNTGELFF,TGTGCCAGCAGCCCTCGAAACACCGGGGAGCTGTTTTTT
TRBJ2-7,once,TRBD2,TRBV27,CASSLEAGGPYEQYF,TGTGCCAGCAGTTTAGAAGCGGGAGGGCCGTACGAGCAGTACTTC
TRBJ2-7,few,NA,TRBV14,CASSQEEGREQYF,TGTGCCAGCAGCCAAGAAGAGGGTCGCGAGCAGTACTTC
TRBJ2-3,NA,NA,TRBV30,CAWGIGTDTQYF,TGTGCCTGGGGGATTGGCACAGATACGCAGTATTTT
TRBJ2-5,NA,TRBD2,TRBV7-6,CASSSGDQETQYF,TGTGCCAGCTCCAGCGGGGATCAAGAGACCCAGTACTTC
TRBJ2-3,NA,NA,TRBV18,CASSPSVQDTQYF,TGTGCCAGCTCACCCTCTGTTCAAGATACGCAGTATTTT
TRBJ1-2,NA,NA,TRBV20-1,CSASIGYTF,TGCAGTGCTAGTATTGGCTACACCTTC
TRBJ2-1,NA,TRBD2,TRBV29-1,CSSGLAGLNEQFF,TGCAGCTCAGGACTAGCGGGACTCAATGAGCAGTTCTTC
TRBJ2-1,NA,TRBD2,TRBV2,CASSESGRYNEQFF,TGTGCCAGCAGTGAAAGCGGGAGGTACAATGAGCAGTTCTTC
TRBJ2-2,NA,TRBD2,TRBV7-9,CASLEREAGAGELFF,TGTGCCAGCCTTGAGCGGGAGGCGGGCGCCGGGGAGCTGTTTTTT
TRBJ2-7,once,NA,TRBV5-1,CASSSALKGAGQYF,TGCGCCAGCAGCAGCGCCCTTAAGGGAGCCGGGCAGTACTTC
TRBJ2-1,NA,NA,TRBV25-1,CASSVVAEGGEQFF,TGTGCCAGCAGTGTGGTAGCGGAGGGGGGTGAGCAGTTCTTC
TRBJ1-5,NA,NA,TRBV5-4,CASSLDSNQPQHF,TGTGCCAGCAGCTTGGATAGCAATCAGCCCCAGCATTTT
TRBJ2-5,NA,NA,TRBV29-1,CSVDSLETQYF,TGCAGCGTAGACAGTCTAGAGACCCAGTACTTC
TRBJ2-1,NA,NA,TRBV28,CASTPGSNIGHEQFF,TGTGCCAGCACCCCGGGATCAAACATAGGTCATGAGCAGTTCTTC
TRBJ1-5,NA,NA,TRBV30,CAWSGGGGGNQPQHF,TGTGCCTGGAGCGGTGGAGGGGGAGGCAATCAGCCCCAGCATTTT
TRBJ1-1,few,NA,TRBV6-6,CAVAREMSTEAFF,TGTGCCGTCGCAAGGGAGATGAGCACTGAAGCTTTCTTT
TRBJ2-7,NA,TRBD2,TRBV2,CASSRLAGSYEQYF,TGTGCCAGCAGCCGACTAGCGGGAAGCTACGAGCAGTACTTC
TRBJ2-5,NA,NA,TRBV5-6,CASSLDRGLGETQYF,TGTGCCAGCAGCCTAGACAGAGGGTTGGGGGAGACCCAGTACTTC
TRBJ2-2,once,NA,TRBV30,CAWSVGGELFF,TGTGCCTGGAGTGTAGGCGGGGAGCTGTTTTTT
TRBJ1-1,NA,NA,TRBV30,CAWVLGITEAFF,TGTGCCTGGGTTCTGGGGATCACTGAAGCTTTCTTT
TRBJ2-3,NA,TRBD1,TRBV7-9,CASSSRGQGARDTQYF,TGTGCCAGCAGTTCAAGGGGACAGGGGGCTCGGGATACGCAGTATTTT
TRBJ1-2,NA,TRBD1,TRBV5-1,CASSLARGAFYGYTF,TGCGCCAGCAGCTTGGCCAGGGGGGCTTTCTATGGCTACACCTTC
TRBJ2-3,NA,TRBD1,TRBV27,CASRMPGQITDTQYF,TGTGCCAGCAGAATGCCGGGACAGATCACAGATACGCAGTATTTT
TRBJ1-1,NA,NA,TRBV7-9,CASSLVGEGPRLNTEAFF,TGTGCCAGCAGCTTAGTAGGTGAGGGGCCTCGGTTGAACACTGAAGCTTTCTTT
TRBJ2-1,once,NA,TRBV9,CASSVRFGEQFF,TGTGCCAGCAGCGTACGATTCGGTGAGCAGTTCTTC
TRBJ1-1,NA,TRBD1,TRBV4-2,CASSPDRGWTEAFF,TGTGCCAGCAGCCCAGACAGGGGTTGGACTGAAGCTTTCTTT
TRBJ2-7,NA,NA,TRBV6-5,CASKPNRAYEQYF,TGTGCCAGCAAACCGAACAGGGCCTACGAGCAGTACTTC
TRBJ2-3,NA,NA,TRBV9,CASSGPEGGFTDTQYF,TGTGCCAGCAGCGGCCCCGAAGGGGGGTTCACAGATACGCAGTATTTT
TRBJ2-3,NA,NA,TRBV5-5,CASSLGLGADTQYF,TGTGCCAGCAGCTTGGGACTAGGTGCAGATACGCAGTATTTT
TRBJ1-5,NA,NA,TRBV27,CASSPTGLAGLSSNQPQHF,TGTGCCAGCAGCCCCACCGGACTAGCTGGGTTATCCAGCAATCAGCCCCAGCATTTT